This T cell receptor (beta chain) comes out of a study of beta chain features in type 1 diabetes. This clone was observed a handful of times. Antigen: not known. The isolated RNA, all of it, was reverse transcribed, so expressed TCRB transcripts were what got sequenced. Deep immunoSEQ sequencing covered naive, central memory and regulatory T cell samples. Using immunoSEQ multiplex PCR, the repertoire was profiled, and TCRdb retains in-frame clones only, with some absent. The sample has about 410,000 clones, 11% to 15% seen once. Findings of the study overall: In the patient group, naive, central memory and Treg TCRB repertoires seemed more alike than in the healthy donor group.

Trimming cost V 1 base and J 5 bases, with 15 bases left between them. The germline V gene has CDR1 SGDLS and CDR2 YYNGEE. CDR3 length: 15 residues. This receptor was taken from a man aged 25-40 years in good health. The chain combines TRBV9 with TRBJ2-5; the D call may be TRBD1 or TRBD2 (6 bases each). Sequenced: naive CD4+ T cells from blood. The CDR3 DNA follows: TGTGCCAGCAGCGTACTCGGGGGCGGCCAGGAGACCCAGTACTTC. Its translation is CASSVLGGGQETQYF.